The present entry profiles one TCR beta chain with its context. A much larger clone lies one base from this, so it may be a read error. This entry belongs to a study of molecular identifiers for immune sequencing clone quantification. Investigators produced naive CD8 libraries from approximately 20,000 to 980,000 sorted cells, drawing on 10%, 30% or 50% RNA. The sorting of naive CD8 T cells used the CD8+CD4-CCR7+CD45RA+ phenotype. TCRdb re-derived calls from the PCR reads in MiXCR, one entry per CDR3 protein. The repertoire holds more than 550,000 distinct CDR3 sequences, with about 25% as singletons. V lost 3 bases and J 3 bases, leaving 8 bases between the germline ends. This CDR3 is built from 13 residues. The germline V gene has CDR1 DFQATT and CDR2 SNEGSKA (reference sequence).

The clonotype originates from a human donor in good health. Some libraries in this study had Jurkat cell RNA spiked in. The sequencing sample was made of naive CD8+ T cells from blood, with Jurkat cell RNA spiked in. This sample's subset: FACS-sorted CD8+CD4-CCR7+CD45RA+ naive T cells. The genes are TRBV20-1 and TRBJ2-2; D uncertain. CDR3: CSASEVDTGELFF. CDR3 bases: TGCAGTGCTAGCGAGGTTGACACCGGGGAGCTGTTTTTT.